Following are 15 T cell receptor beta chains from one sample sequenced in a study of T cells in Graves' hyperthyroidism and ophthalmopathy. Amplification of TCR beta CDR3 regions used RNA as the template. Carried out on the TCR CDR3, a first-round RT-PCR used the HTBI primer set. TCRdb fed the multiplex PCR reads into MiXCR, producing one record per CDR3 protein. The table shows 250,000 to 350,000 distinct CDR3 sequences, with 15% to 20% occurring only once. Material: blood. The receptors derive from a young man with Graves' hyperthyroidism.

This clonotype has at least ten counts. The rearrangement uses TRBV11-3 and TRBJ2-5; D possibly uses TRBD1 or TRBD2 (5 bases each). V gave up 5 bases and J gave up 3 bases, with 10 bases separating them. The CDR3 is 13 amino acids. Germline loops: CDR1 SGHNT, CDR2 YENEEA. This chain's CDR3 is CASSPGTKETQYF. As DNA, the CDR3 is TGTGCCAGCAGCCCTGGGACCAAAGAGACCCAGTACTTC.

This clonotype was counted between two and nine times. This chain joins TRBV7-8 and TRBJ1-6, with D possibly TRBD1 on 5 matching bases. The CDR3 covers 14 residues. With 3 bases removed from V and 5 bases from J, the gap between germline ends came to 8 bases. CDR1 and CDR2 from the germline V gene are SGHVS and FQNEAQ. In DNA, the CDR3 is TGTGCCAGCAGCTTCGGGACGGATAATTCACCCCTCCACTTT. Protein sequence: CASSFGTDNSPLHF.

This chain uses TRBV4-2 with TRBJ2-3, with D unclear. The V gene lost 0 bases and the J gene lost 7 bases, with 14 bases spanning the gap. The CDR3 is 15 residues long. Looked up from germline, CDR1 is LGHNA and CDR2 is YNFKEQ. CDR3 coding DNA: TGTGCCAGCAGCCAAGAACCCCTATCAACACATACGCAGTATTTT. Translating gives CASSQEPLSTHTQYF.

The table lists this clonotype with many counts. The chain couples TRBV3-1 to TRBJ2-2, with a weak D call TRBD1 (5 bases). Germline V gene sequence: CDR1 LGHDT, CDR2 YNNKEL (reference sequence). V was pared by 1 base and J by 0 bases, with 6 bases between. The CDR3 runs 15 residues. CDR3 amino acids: CASSQVTANTGELFF. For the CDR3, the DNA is TGTGCCAGCAGCCAAGTGACAGCGAACACCGGGGAGCTGTTTTTT.

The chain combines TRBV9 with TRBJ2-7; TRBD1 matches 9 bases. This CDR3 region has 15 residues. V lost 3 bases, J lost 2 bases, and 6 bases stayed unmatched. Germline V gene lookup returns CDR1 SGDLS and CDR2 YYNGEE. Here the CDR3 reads CASSATGGVTYEQYF. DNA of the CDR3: TGTGCCAGCAGCGCTACAGGGGGCGTAACCTACGAGCAGTACTTC.

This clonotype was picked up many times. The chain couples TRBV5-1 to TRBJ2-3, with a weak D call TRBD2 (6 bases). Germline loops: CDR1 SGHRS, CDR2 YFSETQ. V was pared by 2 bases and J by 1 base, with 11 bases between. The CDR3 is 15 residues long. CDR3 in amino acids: CASSFRGEGTDTQYF. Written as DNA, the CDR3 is TGCGCCAGCAGCTTCAGAGGGGAGGGCACAGATACGCAGTATTTT. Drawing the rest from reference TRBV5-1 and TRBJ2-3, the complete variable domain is KAGVTQTPRYLIKTRGQQVTLSCSPISGHRSVSWYQQTPGQGLQFLFEYFSETQRNKGNFPGRFSGRQFSNSRSEMNVSTLELGDSALYLCASSFRGEGTDTQYFGPGTRLTVL.

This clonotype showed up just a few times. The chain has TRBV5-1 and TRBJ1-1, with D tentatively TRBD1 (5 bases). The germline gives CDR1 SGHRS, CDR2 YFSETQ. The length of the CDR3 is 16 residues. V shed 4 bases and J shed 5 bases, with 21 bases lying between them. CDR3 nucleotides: TGCGCCAGCAGCGTCGCACCGGGGGGGGAAAGGACTGAAGCTTTCTTT. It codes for CASSVAPGGERTEAFF.

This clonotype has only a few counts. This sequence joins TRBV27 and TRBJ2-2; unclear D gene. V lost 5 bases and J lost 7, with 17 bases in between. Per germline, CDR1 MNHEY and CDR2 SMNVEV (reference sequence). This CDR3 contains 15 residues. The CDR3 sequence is CASSLRVGSDGELFF. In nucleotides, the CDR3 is TGTGCCAGCAGTCTAAGGGTGGGTTCAGACGGGGAGCTGTTTTTT.

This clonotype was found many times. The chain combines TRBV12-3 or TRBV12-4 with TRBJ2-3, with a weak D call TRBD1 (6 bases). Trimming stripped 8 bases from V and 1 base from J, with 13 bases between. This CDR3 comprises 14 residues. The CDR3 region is CASGLRQGTDTQYF. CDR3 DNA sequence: TGTGCCAGCGGCTTGCGACAGGGCACAGATACGCAGTATTTT.

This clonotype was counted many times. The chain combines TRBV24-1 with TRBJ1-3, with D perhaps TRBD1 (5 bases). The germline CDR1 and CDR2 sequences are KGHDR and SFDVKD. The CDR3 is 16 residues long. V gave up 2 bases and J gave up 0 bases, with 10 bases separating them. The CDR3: CATSDSGQGSGNTIYF. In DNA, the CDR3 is TGTGCCACCAGTGATTCGGGGCAGGGCTCTGGAAACACCATATATTTT.

CDR3 in amino acids: CATSDPQGETRETQYF. DNA for the CDR3: TGTGCCACCAGTGACCCCCAGGGGGAGACTCGAGAGACCCAGTACTTC. The chain couples TRBV24-1 to TRBJ2-5; the match to TRBD1 covers 7 bases. The CDR3 spans 16 residues. Germline loops: CDR1 KGHDR, CDR2 SFDVKD. Trimming removed 4 bases from V and 4 bases from J; junction bases left unmatched: 11.

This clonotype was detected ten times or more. CDR3 nucleotides: TGCAGTGCTCCTTTTTGGGGGAGCACTGAAGCTTTCTTT. Amino acids: CSAPFWGSTEAFF. The J gene is TRBJ1-1, the V gene TRBV20-1; D possibly corresponds to TRBD1 (5 bases). This CDR3 spans 13 amino acids. Germline CDR1 DFQATT, CDR2 SNEGSKA (reference sequence). Trimming left V 5 bases short and J 4 bases short, with 14 bases between.

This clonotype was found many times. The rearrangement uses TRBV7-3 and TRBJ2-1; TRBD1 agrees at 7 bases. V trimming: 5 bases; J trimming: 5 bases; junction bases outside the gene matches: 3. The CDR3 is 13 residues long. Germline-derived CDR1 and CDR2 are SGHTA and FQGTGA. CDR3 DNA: TGTGCCAGCAGCATGGGACAGAACAATGAGCAGTTCTTC. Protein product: CASSMGQNNEQFF.

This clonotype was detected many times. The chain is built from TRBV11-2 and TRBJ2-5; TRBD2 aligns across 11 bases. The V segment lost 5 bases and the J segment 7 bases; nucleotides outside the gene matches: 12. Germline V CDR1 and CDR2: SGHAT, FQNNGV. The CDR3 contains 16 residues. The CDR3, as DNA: TGTGCCAGCAGCCATAGCGGGAGGGCCCCTGCGGGGACCCAGTACTTC. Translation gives CASSHSGRAPAGTQYF.

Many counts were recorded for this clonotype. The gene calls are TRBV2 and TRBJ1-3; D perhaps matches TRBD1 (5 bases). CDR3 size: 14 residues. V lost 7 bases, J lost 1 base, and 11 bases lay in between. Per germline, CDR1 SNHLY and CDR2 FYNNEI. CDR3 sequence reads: CASIAKGSGNTIYF. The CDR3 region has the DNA TGTGCCAGCATAGCGAAGGGGTCTGGAAACACCATATATTTT. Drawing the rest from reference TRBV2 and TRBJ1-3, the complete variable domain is EPEVTQTPSHQVTQMGQEVILRCVPISNHLYFYWYRQILGQKVEFLVSFYNNEISEKSEIFDDQFSVERPDGSNFTLKIRSTKLEDSAMYFCASIAKGSGNTIYFGEGSWLTVV.